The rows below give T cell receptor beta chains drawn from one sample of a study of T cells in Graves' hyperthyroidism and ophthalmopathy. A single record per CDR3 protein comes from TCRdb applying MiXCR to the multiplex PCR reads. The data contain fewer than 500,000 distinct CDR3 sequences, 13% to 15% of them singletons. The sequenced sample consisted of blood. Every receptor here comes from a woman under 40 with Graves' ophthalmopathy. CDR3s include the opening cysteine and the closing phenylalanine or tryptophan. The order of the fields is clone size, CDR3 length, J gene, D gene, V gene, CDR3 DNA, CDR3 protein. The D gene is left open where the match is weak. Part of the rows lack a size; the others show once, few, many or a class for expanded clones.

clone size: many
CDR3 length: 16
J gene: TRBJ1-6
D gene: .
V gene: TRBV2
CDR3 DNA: TGTGCCAGCAGAACTACCTTCAGGGGTACCGATTCACCCCTCCACTTT
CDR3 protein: CASRTTFRGTDSPLHF

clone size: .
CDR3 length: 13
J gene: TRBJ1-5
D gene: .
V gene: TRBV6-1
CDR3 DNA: TGTGCCAGCCTAGGCAATTTCAATCAGCCCCAGCATTTT
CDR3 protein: CASLGNFNQPQHF

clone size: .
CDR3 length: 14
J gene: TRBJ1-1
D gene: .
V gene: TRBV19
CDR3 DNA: TGTGCCAGTAGTATGTGGGGGGAAAGCTCTGAAGCTTTCTTT
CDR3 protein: CASSMWGESSEAFF

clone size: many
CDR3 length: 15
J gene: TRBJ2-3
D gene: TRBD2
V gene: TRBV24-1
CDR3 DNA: TGTGCCACCAGTGAGAACGGGGGGACCACAGATACGCAGTATTTT
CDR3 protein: CATSENGGTTDTQYF

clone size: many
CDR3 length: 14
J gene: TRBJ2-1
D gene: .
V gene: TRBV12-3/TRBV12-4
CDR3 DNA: TGTGCCAGCAGTTTGGGAATAGAAGGCAATGAGCAGTTCTTC
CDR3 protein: CASSLGIEGNEQFF

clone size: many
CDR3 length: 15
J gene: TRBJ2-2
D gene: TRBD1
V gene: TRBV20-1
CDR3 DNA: TGCAGTGCTAGAGACGACAGGGGACGCGCCGGGGAGCTGTTTTTT
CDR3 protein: CSARDDRGRAGELFF

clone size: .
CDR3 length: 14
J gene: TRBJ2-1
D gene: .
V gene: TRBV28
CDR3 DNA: TGTGCCAGCAGTCCCCCGGGACAATACAATGAGCAGTTCTTC
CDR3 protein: CASSPPGQYNEQFF

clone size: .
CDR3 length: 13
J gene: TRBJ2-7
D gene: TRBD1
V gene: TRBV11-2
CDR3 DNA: TGTGCCAGCAGCCAGGACAGGTCTCACGAGCAGTACTTC
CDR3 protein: CASSQDRSHEQYF

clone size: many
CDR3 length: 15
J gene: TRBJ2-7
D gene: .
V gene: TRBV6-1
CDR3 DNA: TGTGCCAGCAGTGAAGAAGGAGTGTCTTCCTACGAGCAGTACTTC
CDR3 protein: CASSEEGVSSYEQYF

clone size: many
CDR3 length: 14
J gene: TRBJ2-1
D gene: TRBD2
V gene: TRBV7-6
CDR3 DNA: TGTGCCAGCAGCTTAGCCGGGGGGGCCATTGAGCAGTTCTTC
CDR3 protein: CASSLAGGAIEQFF

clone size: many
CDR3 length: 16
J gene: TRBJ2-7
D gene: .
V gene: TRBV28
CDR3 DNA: TGTGCCAGCAGCCCCGCCGGGAGAGCGACCAAATACGAGCAGTACTTC
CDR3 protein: CASSPAGRATKYEQYF

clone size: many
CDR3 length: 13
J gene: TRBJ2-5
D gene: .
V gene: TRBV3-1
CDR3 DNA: TGTGCCAGCAGCCATTCAGACCAAGAGACCCAGTACTTC
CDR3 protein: CASSHSDQETQYF

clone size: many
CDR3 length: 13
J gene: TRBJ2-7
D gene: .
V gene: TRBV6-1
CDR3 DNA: TGTGCCAGCAGGTCCGCAGGAGGCTACGAGCAGTACTTC
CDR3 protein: CASRSAGGYEQYF

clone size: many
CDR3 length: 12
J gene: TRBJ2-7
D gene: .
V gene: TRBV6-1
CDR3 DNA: TGTGCCAGCAGTGAACGGGGCTACGAGCAGTACTTC
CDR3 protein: CASSERGYEQYF

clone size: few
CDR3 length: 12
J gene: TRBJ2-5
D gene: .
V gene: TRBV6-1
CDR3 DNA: TGTGCCAGCACCGAGGTCGTACAGACCCAGTACTTC
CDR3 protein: CASTEVVQTQYF

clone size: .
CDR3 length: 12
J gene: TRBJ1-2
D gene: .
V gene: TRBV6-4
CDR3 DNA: TGTGCCAGCACCGTGGGGGTAGGAAACTACACCTTC
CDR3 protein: CASTVGVGNYTF

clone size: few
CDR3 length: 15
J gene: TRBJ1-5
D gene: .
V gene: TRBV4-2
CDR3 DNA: TGTGCCAGCAGCCAAGATTCCCAGGGGAATCAGCCCCAGCATTTT
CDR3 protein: CASSQDSQGNQPQHF

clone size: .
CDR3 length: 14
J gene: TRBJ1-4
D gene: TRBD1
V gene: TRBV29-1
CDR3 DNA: TGCAGCGTTTTTGAACAGGGGGTTGATGAAAAACTGTTTTTT
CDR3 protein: CSVFEQGVDEKLFF

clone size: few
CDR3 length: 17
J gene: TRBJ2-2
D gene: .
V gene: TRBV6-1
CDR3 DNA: TGTGCCAGCAAGGTTCAAAGGGTAGCGGCGAACACCGGGGAGCTGTTTTTT
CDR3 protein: CASKVQRVAANTGELFF

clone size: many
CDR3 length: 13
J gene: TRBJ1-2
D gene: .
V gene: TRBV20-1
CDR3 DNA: TGCACCGCAGGGGCTTCCGGCTCCTATGGCTACACCTTC
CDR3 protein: CTAGASGSYGYTF

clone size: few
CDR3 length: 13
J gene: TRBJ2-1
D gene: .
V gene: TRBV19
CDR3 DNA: TGTGCCAGTAGAGACTATATAAGTTCTGAGCAGTTCTTC
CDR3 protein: CASRDYISSEQFF

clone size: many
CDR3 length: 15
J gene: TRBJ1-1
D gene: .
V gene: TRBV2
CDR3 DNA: TGTGCCAGCAGTGAATCCGGTCCAGAGAACACTGAAGCTTTCTTT
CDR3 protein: CASSESGPENTEAFF

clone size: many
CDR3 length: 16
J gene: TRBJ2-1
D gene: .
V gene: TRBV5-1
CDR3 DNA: TGCGCCAGCAGCTTGGCGCAGGCACCCAGTTACAATGAGCAGTTCTTC
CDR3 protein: CASSLAQAPSYNEQFF

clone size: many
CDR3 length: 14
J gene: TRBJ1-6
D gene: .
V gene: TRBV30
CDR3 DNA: TGTGCCTGGAGTGTAAGGGACAATTATTCACCCCTCCACTTT
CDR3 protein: CAWSVRDNYSPLHF

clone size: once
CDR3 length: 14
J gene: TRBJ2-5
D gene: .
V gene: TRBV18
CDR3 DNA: TGTGCCAGCTCACCGTATGGACAGCAAGAGACCCAGTACTTC
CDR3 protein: CASSPYGQQETQYF

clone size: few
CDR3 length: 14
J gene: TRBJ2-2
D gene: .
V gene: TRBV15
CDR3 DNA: TGTGCCACCAGCAAAGGGGGGAACACCGGGGAGCTGTTTTTT
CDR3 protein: CATSKGGNTGELFF

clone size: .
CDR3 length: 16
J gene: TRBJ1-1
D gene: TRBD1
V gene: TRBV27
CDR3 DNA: TGTGCCAGCAGTCCCCCCAGACAGGGTGAGAACACTGAAGCTTTCTTT
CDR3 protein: CASSPPRQGENTEAFF

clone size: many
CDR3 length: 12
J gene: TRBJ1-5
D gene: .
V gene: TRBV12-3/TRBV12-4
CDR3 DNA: TGTGCCAGCAGTTTAAGCTCTCAGCCCCAGCATTTT
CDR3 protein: CASSLSSQPQHF

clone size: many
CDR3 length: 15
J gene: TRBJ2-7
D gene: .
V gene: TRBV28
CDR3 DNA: TGTGCCAGCAGTACCACCGGGACGGCCTCCTACGAGCAGTACTTC
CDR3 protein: CASSTTGTASYEQYF

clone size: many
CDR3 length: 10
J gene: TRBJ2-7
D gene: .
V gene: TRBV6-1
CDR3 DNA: TGTGCCAGCAAAACCTACGAGCAGTACTTC
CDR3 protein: CASKTYEQYF

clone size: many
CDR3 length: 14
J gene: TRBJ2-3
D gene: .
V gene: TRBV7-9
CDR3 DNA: TGTGCCAGCAGCTTAGGGTCGACTAGAGGTACGCAGTATTTT
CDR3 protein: CASSLGSTRGTQYF

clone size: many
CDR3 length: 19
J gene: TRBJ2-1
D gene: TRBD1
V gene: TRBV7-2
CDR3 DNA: TGTGCCAGCAGCTTCCCCGGGACAGCAATTACAAACACCTACAATGAGCAGTTCTTC
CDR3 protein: CASSFPGTAITNTYNEQFF

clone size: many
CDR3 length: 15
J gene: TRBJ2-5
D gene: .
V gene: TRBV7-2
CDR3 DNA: TGTGCCAGCAGCTTCGACAGAGGGTACCAAGAGACCCAGTACTTC
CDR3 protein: CASSFDRGYQETQYF

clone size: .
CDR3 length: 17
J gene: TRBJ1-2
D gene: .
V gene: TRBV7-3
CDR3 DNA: TGTGCCAGCAGCTTATTAGCGGGGGGCGCGAGTAACTATGGCTACACCTTC
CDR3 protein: CASSLLAGGASNYGYTF

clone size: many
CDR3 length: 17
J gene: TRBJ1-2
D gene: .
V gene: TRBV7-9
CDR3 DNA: TGTGCCAGCAGCTTAGCCCTCGCCAGCCTCGGGGGAAAAGGCTACACCTTC
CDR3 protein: CASSLALASLGGKGYTF

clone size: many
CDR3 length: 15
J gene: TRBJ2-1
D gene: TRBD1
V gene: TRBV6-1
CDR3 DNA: TGTGCCAGCACGGGGACCGGACAGGGGCTCGATGAGCAGTTCTTC
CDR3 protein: CASTGTGQGLDEQFF

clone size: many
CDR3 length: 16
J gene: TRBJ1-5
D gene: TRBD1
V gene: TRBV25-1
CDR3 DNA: TGTGCCAGCAGCGCCGAGGACAGGGGGTACAATCAGCCCCAGCATTTT
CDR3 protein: CASSAEDRGYNQPQHF